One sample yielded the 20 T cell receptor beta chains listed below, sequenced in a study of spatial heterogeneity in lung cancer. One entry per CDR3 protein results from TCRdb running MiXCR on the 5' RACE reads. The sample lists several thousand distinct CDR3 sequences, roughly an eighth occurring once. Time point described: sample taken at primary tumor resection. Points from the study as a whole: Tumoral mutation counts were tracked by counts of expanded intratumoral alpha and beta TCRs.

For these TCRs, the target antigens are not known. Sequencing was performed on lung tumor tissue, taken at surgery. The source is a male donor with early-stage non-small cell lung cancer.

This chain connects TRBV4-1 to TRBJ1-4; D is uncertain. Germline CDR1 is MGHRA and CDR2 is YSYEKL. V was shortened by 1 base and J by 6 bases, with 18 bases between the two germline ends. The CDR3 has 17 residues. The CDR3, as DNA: TGCGCCAGCAGCCAAGTAAGCGCAACACCCCGGTATGAAAAACTGTTTTTT. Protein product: CASSQVSATPRYEKLFF.

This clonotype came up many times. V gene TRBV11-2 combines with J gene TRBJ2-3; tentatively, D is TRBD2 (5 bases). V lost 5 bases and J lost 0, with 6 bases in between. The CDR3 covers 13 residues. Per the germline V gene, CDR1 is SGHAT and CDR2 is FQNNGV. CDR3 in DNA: TGTGCCAGCAGCGGAGGTAGCACAGATACGCAGTATTTT. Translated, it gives CASSGGSTDTQYF.

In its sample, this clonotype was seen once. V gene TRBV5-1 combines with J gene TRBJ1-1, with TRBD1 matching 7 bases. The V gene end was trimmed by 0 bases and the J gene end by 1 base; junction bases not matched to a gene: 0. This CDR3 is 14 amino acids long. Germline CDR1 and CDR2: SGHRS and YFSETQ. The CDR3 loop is CASSLEGANTEAFF. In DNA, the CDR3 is TGCGCCAGCAGCTTGGAGGGGGCGAACACTGAAGCTTTCTTT.

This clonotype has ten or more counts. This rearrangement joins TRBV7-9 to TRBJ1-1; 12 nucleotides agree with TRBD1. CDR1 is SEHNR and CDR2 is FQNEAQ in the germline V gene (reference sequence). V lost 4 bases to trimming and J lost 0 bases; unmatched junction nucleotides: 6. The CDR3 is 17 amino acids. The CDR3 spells CASSSGTGGSLNTEAFF. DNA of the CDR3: TGTGCCAGCAGCTCCGGGACAGGGGGCTCCCTGAACACTGAAGCTTTCTTT.

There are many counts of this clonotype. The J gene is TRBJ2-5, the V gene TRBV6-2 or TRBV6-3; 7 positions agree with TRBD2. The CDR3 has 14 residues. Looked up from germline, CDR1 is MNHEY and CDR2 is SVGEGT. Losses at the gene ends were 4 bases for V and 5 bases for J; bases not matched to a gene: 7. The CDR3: CASSFTSDGETQYF. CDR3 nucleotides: TGTGCCAGCAGTTTTACTAGCGACGGGGAGACCCAGTACTTC.

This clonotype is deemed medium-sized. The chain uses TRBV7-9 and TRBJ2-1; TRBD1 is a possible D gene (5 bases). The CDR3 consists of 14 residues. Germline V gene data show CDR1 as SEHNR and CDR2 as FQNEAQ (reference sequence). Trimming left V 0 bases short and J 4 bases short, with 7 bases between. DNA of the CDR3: TGTGCCAGCAGCTTAGCAGGGGCTTACAATGAGCAGTTCTTC. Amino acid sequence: CASSLAGAYNEQFF.

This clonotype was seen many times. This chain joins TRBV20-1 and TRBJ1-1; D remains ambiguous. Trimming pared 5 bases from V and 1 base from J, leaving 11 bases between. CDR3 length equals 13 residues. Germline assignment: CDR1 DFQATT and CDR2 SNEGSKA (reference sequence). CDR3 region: CSARGNPNTEAFF. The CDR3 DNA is TGCAGTGCTCGCGGCAATCCGAACACTGAAGCTTTCTTT.

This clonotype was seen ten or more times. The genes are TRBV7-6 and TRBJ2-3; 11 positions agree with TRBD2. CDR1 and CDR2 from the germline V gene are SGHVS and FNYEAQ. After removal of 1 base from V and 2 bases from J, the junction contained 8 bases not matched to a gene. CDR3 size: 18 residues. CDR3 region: CASSLGLAGGVVTDTQYF. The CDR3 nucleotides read TGTGCCAGCAGCTTAGGGTTAGCGGGAGGGGTGGTCACAGATACGCAGTATTTT.

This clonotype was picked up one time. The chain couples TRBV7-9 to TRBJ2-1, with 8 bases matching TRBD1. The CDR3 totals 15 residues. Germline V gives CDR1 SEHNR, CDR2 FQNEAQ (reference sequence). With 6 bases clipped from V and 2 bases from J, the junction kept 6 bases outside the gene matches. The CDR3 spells CASRATGVPYNEQFF. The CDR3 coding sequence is TGTGCCAGCAGAGCGACAGGGGTCCCCTACAATGAGCAGTTCTTC.

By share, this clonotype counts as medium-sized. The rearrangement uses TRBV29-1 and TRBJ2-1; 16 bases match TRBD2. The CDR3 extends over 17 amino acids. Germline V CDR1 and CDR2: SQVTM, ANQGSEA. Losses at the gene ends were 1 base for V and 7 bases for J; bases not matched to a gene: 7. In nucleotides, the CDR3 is TGCAGCGTTGAAGGGGGACTAGCGGGAGGGAGGGGTAATGAGCAGTTCTTC. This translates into CSVEGGLAGGRGNEQFF.

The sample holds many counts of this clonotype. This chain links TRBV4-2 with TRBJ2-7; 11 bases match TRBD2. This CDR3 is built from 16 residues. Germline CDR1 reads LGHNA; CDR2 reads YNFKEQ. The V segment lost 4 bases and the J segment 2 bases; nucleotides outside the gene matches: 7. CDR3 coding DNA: TGTGCCAGCAGCCTACGGACTAGCGGGTACCCCTACGAGCAGTACTTC. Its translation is CASSLRTSGYPYEQYF.

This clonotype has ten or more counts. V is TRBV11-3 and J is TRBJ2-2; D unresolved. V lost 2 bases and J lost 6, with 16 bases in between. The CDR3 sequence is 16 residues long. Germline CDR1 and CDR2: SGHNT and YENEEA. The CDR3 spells CASSLFGVVDAGELFF. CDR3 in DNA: TGTGCCAGCAGCTTATTTGGGGTTGTTGACGCCGGGGAGCTGTTTTTT.

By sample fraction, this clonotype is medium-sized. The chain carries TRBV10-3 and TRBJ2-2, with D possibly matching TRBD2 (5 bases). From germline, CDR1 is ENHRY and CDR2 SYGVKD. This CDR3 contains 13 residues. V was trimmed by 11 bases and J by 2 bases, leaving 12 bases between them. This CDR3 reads CAGGGDNTGELFF. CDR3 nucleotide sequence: TGTGCCGGAGGAGGAGATAACACCGGGGAGCTGTTTTTT.

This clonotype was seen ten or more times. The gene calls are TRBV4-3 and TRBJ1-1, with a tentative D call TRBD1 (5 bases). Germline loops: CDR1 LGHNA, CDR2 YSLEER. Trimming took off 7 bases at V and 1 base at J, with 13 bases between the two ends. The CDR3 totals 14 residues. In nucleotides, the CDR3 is TGCGCCAGCACCTTATGGAGGGGGAACACTGAAGCTTTCTTT. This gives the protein CASTLWRGNTEAFF.

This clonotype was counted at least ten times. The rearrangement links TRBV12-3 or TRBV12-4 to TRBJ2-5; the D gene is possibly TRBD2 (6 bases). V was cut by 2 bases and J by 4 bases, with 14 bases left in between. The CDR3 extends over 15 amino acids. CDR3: CASSLIGGISETQYF. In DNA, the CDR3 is TGTGCCAGCAGTTTAATCGGCGGGATATCAGAGACCCAGTACTTC.

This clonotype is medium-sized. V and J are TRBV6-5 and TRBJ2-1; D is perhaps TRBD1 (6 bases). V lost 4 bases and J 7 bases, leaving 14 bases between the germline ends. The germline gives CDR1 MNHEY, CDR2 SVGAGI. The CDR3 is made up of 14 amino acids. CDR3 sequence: CASSFGDRSNEQFF. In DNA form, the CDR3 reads TGTGCCAGCAGTTTCGGAGACAGGTCGAATGAGCAGTTCTTC.

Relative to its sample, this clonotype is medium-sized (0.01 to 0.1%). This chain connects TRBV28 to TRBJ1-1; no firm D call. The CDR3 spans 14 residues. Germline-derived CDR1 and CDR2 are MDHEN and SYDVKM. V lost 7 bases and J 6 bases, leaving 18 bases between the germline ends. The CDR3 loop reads CASKARISAAEAFF. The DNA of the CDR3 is TGTGCCAGCAAGGCCCGGATATCGGCGGCTGAAGCTTTCTTT.

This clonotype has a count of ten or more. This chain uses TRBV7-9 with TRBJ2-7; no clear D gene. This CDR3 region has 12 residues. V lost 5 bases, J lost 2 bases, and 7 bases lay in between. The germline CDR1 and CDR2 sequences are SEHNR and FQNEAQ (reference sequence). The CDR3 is CASSRVAYEQYF. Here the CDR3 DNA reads TGTGCCAGCAGCAGGGTCGCCTACGAGCAGTACTTC.

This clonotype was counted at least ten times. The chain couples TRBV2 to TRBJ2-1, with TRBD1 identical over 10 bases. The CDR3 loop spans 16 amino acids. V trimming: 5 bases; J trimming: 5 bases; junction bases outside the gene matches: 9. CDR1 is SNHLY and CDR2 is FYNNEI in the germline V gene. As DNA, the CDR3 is TGTGCCAGCAGTCTAGACGGACAGGGGGGACACAATGAGCAGTTCTTC. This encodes CASSLDGQGGHNEQFF.

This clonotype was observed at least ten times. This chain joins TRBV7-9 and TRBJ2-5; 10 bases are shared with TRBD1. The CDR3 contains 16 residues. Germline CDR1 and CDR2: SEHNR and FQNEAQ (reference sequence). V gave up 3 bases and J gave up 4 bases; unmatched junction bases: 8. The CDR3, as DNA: TGTGCCAGCAGCTTCGCCGGGACAGGGGCTGGAGAGACCCAGTACTTC. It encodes CASSFAGTGAGETQYF.